The present T cell receptor beta chain was sequenced within a study of blood T cell repertoires in COVID-19. Across the whole study: Sites across the United States, Italy and Spain contributed samples from acute and convalescent COVID-19. In each case, the material was cDNA or gDNA derived from T cells, B-cell-depleted T cells, or PBMCs.

This CDR3 comprises 15 residues. V was cut by 4 bases and J by 7 bases, with 15 bases left in between. CDR1 SGDLS and CDR2 YYNGEE come from the germline V gene. As originally analysed: Amplification of reference gene primers was used by the study to estimate nucleated cell counts. Clones were sequenced by immunoSEQ multiplex PCR, and TCRdb holds only the in-frame ones, with some missing. The V and J calls and the clone size are those of that table, but D and trimming were determined from the DNA. The data contain some 180,000 clones, roughly 84% of them singletons. The receptor was derived from a human donor in a cohort sampled during active COVID-19. The chain carries TRBV9 and TRBJ1-6; D is perhaps TRBD1 (5 bases). Sequencing was done on a sample of peripheral blood. The CDR3 protein is CASSPRQWANSPLHF. Written as DNA, the CDR3 is TGTGCCAGCAGCCCCCGACAGTGGGCAAATTCACCCCTCCACTTT.